The 14 T cell receptor beta chains presented below share a single source sample, sequenced in a study of blood T cell repertoires in COVID-19. Data came from immunoSEQ multiplex PCR; TCRdb stores just in-frame clones and leaves some out. Among over 200,000 clones listed, roughly 84% were seen once. The sample taken for sequencing was peripheral blood. These receptors were taken from an elderly woman with active or convalescent COVID-19.

The CDR3 sequence is CASSRSGTAHTGELFF. The CDR3 DNA sequence: TGTGCCAGCAGCCGATCAGGGACAGCCCACACCGGGGAGCTGTTTTTT. The V call is TRBV7-9, the J call TRBJ2-2; 7 nucleotides line up with TRBD1. Unmatched junction bases numbered 9, after V lost 5 bases and J lost 3 bases. The CDR3 length is 16 residues. Germline V lookup: CDR1 SEHNR, CDR2 FQNEAQ (reference sequence).

The genes are TRBV6-5 and TRBJ2-5; 9 bases line up with TRBD1. Germline trimming cut 6 bases from V and 5 bases from J; bases unmatched to any gene: 10. Germline loops: CDR1 MNHEY, CDR2 SVGAGI. This CDR3 is built from 15 residues. This chain's CDR3 is CASRTQQGAGETQYF. The CDR3 nucleotides are TGTGCCAGCAGAACGCAACAGGGGGCAGGGGAGACCCAGTACTTC.

The genes are TRBV18 and TRBJ2-7; 7 nucleotides match TRBD2. The CDR3 length is 14 residues. Trimming cost V 3 bases and J 2 bases; bases outside gene matches: 4. Germline values: CDR1 KGHSH, CDR2 LQKENI. CDR3 residues: CASSPAGVAYEQYF. CDR3 coding DNA: TGTGCCAGCTCACCTGCGGGAGTTGCCTACGAGCAGTACTTC.

V is TRBV7-8 and J is TRBJ1-1; D might be TRBD1 (6 bases). CDR3 length equals 16 residues. Trimming removed 2 bases at V and 2 bases at J, with 15 bases between. Germline lookup yields CDR1 SGHVS and CDR2 FQNEAQ. CDR3 loop: CASSLLFRGQNTEAFF. The CDR3 nucleotides are TGTGCCAGCAGCTTATTGTTCAGGGGCCAAAACACTGAAGCTTTCTTT.

CDR3 region: CASSTLREREQYF. The CDR3 DNA is TGTGCCAGTAGTACCCTACGGGAGAGGGAGCAGTACTTC. The chain links TRBV19 to TRBJ2-7; the D gene is possibly TRBD2 (6 bases). The CDR3 has 13 residues. The ends were cut back, 4 bases at V and 7 bases at J, with 14 bases in the middle. CDR1 and CDR2 (germline): LNHDA, SQIVND (reference sequence).

This chain connects TRBV29-1 to TRBJ2-3; no definite D call. This CDR3 region has 11 residues. Germline V CDR1 and CDR2: SQVTM, ANQGSEA. V lost 3 bases, J lost 6 bases, and 7 bases lay in between. The CDR3 is CSVETADTQYF. DNA for the CDR3: TGCAGCGTTGAGACTGCGGATACGCAGTATTTT.

The sample holds many counts of this clone. This rearrangement joins TRBV7-2 to TRBJ1-5; 7 nucleotides align to TRBD1. The germline V gene has CDR1 SGHTA and CDR2 FQGNSA. CDR3 length: 15 residues. Trimming took 1 base from V and 5 from J; bases not matched to a gene: 5. DNA of the CDR3: TGTGCCAGCAGCTTAGATCAGGGGGTTCATCAGCCCCAGCATTTT. Translation gives CASSLDQGVHQPQHF.

The chain recombines TRBV19 with TRBJ1-5, with D uncertain. Germline V gene lookup returns CDR1 LNHDA and CDR2 SQIVND (reference sequence). V was shortened by 7 bases and J by 6 bases, with 16 bases between the two germline ends. The CDR3 runs 14 residues. The CDR3 loop is CASTQMMVSQPQHF. DNA of the CDR3: TGTGCCAGTACCCAAATGATGGTTAGTCAGCCCCAGCATTTT.

This chain links TRBV5-4 with TRBJ1-2; TRBD1 is a possible D gene (5 bases). CDR1 and CDR2 from the germline V gene are SGHNT and YYREEE (reference sequence). The CDR3 runs to 13 residues. V lost 9 bases and J lost 6, with 18 bases in between. Written as DNA, the CDR3 is TGTGCCACTGAAATGGGGGGGATAAATGGCTACACCTTC. It codes for CATEMGGINGYTF.

V gene TRBV5-6 combines with J gene TRBJ2-2; 11 bases are a match to TRBD1. From germline, CDR1 is SGHDT and CDR2 YYEEEE. CDR3 length: 18 residues. Trimming removed 4 bases from V and 6 bases from J; junction bases left unmatched: 14. The chain's CDR3 is CASSQNGQGARGAGELFF. CDR3 DNA sequence: TGTGCCAGCAGCCAGAATGGACAGGGGGCAAGAGGTGCCGGGGAGCTGTTTTTT.

This clone was recorded a few times. The chain employs TRBV2 and TRBJ1-5; unclear D gene. The CDR3 spans 14 residues. V was trimmed by 3 bases and J by 4 bases, leaving 10 bases between them. Germline V gene sequence: CDR1 SNHLY, CDR2 FYNNEI. The CDR3 nucleotides read TGTGCCAGCAGTGACGGGGAGAGGAATCAGCCCCAGCATTTT. It specifies CASSDGERNQPQHF.

This sequence joins TRBV5-4 and TRBJ2-1; 9 bases are a match to TRBD2. CDR1 and CDR2 from the germline V gene are SGHNT and YYREEE (reference sequence). CDR3 length: 16 residues. V shed 4 bases, J shed 5 bases, and the junction held 10 bases outside the gene matches. The CDR3 coding sequence is TGTGCCAGCAGCCGGAACAGCGGGGGGCTCGACAATGAGCAGTTCTTC. It codes for CASSRNSGGLDNEQFF.

This clone has just one count. V gene TRBV11-3 combines with J gene TRBJ2-7; the D gene is possibly TRBD2 (5 bases). Trimming took off 5 bases at V and 6 bases at J, with 11 bases between the two ends. Germline V gene lookup returns CDR1 SGHNT and CDR2 YENEEA. CDR3 length equals 12 residues. CDR3: CASSHGRGEQYF. In nucleotides, the CDR3 is TGTGCCAGCAGCCACGGACGGGGCGAGCAGTACTTC.

Points on this clone: This specimen includes other DNA sequences encoding the same CDR3. CDR3 in DNA: TGTGCCAGCAGCTTAGGCGGGAGAGGAGAGACCCAGTACTTC. Protein sequence: CASSLGGRGETQYF. The chain joins TRBV7-3 to TRBJ2-5; 7 bases map to TRBD2. Trimming at V came to 2 bases and at J to 4 bases, leaving 4 bases not matched to a gene. Germline CDR1 reads SGHTA; CDR2 reads FQGTGA. The CDR3 length is 14 residues.